These 22 T cell receptor beta chains were all obtained from the same sample, sequenced in a study of T cells after yellow fever vaccination. TCRdb redid the calling of the 5' RACE reads with MiXCR, one entry per CDR3 protein. The table has about 30,000 distinct CDR3 sequences, 3.5% to 5% seen once. The sample consisted of CD8+ T cells sorted from PBMCs, taken 5 days after the yellow fever booster vaccination. The receptors shown here come from a man aged 25-45 years who received the YFV17D yellow fever vaccine.

Ten or more counts support this clonotype. The rearrangement links TRBV28 to TRBJ1-5; tentative D call: TRBD1 (5 bases). V gave up 6 bases and J gave up 5 bases, with 14 bases separating them. This CDR3 region has 14 residues. The V gene's germline CDR1 is MDHEN and CDR2 SYDVKM. The DNA of the CDR3 is TGTGCCAGCAGCCTTACCGGGACCCATCAGCCCCAGCATTTT. Its translation: CASSLTGTHQPQHF.

This clonotype was recorded many times. The V call is TRBV5-1, the J call TRBJ2-1; D remains unclear. The V end was cut by 0 bases, the J end by 9 bases, with 4 bases between. Germline loops: CDR1 SGHRS, CDR2 YFSETQ. The CDR3 spans 11 residues. The CDR3 spells CASSLVGEQFF. The CDR3 region has the DNA TGCGCCAGCAGCTTGGTGGGTGAGCAGTTCTTC.

This clonotype came up many times. This chain connects TRBV7-8 to TRBJ2-1; TRBD2 aligns across 8 bases. The J segment lost 0 bases and the V segment lost 5 bases, leaving 6 bases of the junction unmatched. From germline, CDR1 is SGHVS and CDR2 FQNEAQ. The CDR3 extends over 16 amino acids. The CDR3 DNA is TGTGCCAGCAGCCTCGCCCGGGAGGGCTCCTACAATGAGCAGTTCTTC. Translating it yields CASSLAREGSYNEQFF.

This clonotype has ten or more counts. This chain connects TRBV12-3 or TRBV12-4 to TRBJ2-1; 8 nucleotides agree with TRBD2. The J segment lost 0 bases and the V segment lost 7 bases, leaving 8 bases of the junction unmatched. The CDR3 spans 16 residues. The CDR3 sequence: CASNPSAGGSYNEQFF. CDR3 nucleotides: TGTGCCAGCAATCCTTCGGCGGGAGGCTCCTACAATGAGCAGTTCTTC.

The table lists this clonotype with many counts. This sequence joins TRBV12-3 or TRBV12-4 and TRBJ2-7, with TRBD1 identical over 8 bases. The CDR3 has 15 residues. V shed 5 bases, J shed 7 bases, and the junction held 13 bases outside the gene matches. This chain's CDR3 is CASSRPGTGIIEQYF. DNA of the CDR3: TGTGCCAGCAGTCGCCCCGGGACAGGCATCATTGAGCAGTACTTC.

This clonotype was found many times. V usage is TRBV7-8 and J usage is TRBJ2-7; no firm D call. CDR3 length: 11 amino acids. The germline CDR1 and CDR2 sequences are SGHVS and FQNEAQ. V was pared by 5 bases and J by 2 bases, with 4 bases between. The CDR3 region is CASSPAYEQYF. The CDR3 DNA reads TGTGCCAGCAGCCCCGCCTACGAGCAGTACTTC.

This clonotype was observed at least ten times. The chain recombines TRBV20-1 with TRBJ2-7; 7 bases are shared with TRBD1. The V gene end was trimmed by 0 bases and the J gene end by 4 bases; junction bases not matched to a gene: 6. Germline lookup yields CDR1 DFQATT and CDR2 SNEGSKA (reference sequence). The CDR3 loop spans 14 amino acids. The CDR3 loop is CSARDRDRVYEQYF. Written as DNA, the CDR3 is TGCAGTGCTAGAGACCGAGACAGGGTTTACGAGCAGTACTTC.

This clonotype was counted at least ten times. V is TRBV6-5 and J is TRBJ2-1; D perhaps matches TRBD2 (6 bases). Germline CDR1 and CDR2: MNHEY and SVGAGI. Trimming removed 2 bases from V and 7 bases from J, with 18 bases in between. This CDR3 has 16 residues. The CDR3 sequence: CASSYHGDSHGNEQFF. The CDR3 DNA sequence: TGTGCCAGCAGTTACCACGGGGACTCGCACGGTAATGAGCAGTTCTTC.

This clonotype has a handful of counts. The chain is built from TRBV28 and TRBJ2-7; possible D gene TRBD1, 5 bases. Germline-derived CDR1 and CDR2 are MDHEN and SYDVKM. The ends were cut back, 6 bases at V and 6 bases at J, with 18 bases in the middle. This CDR3 has 14 residues. The CDR3 region has the DNA TGTGCCAGCAGCCCCTGGGGCGCCTCTAGCGAGCAGTACTTC. The encoded protein is CASSPWGASSEQYF.

This rearrangement joins TRBV5-6 to TRBJ2-5, with a tentative D call TRBD1 (6 bases). The V gene lost 2 bases and the J gene lost 2 bases, with 10 bases spanning the gap. Germline assignment: CDR1 SGHDT and CDR2 YYEEEE. CDR3 size: 14 residues. For the CDR3, the DNA is TGTGCCAGCAGCTTCTCCGACAGGCAAGAGACCCAGTACTTC. Its protein product is CASSFSDRQETQYF.

This clonotype was recorded at least ten times. This chain connects TRBV28 to TRBJ2-3; 7 positions match TRBD1. Germline trimming cut 6 bases from V and 2 bases from J; bases unmatched to any gene: 14. The length of the CDR3 is 17 residues. Germline CDR1 MDHEN, CDR2 SYDVKM. CDR3 amino acids: CASSTPFGTDNTDTQYF. The CDR3, as DNA: TGTGCCAGCAGCACGCCCTTCGGGACAGATAACACAGATACGCAGTATTTT.

This clonotype was seen many times. The chain joins TRBV7-6 to TRBJ2-2; 7 bases are shared with TRBD2. Germline V gives CDR1 SGHVS, CDR2 FNYEAQ. CDR3 length: 17 amino acids. J lost 2 bases, V lost 2 bases, and 8 bases had no gene match. CDR3 protein: CASSLLWRESNTGELFF. DNA of the CDR3: TGTGCCAGCAGCTTACTGTGGCGGGAGAGTAACACCGGGGAGCTGTTTTTT.

In its sample, this clonotype was seen many times. The gene calls are TRBV11-2 and TRBJ2-1; D unclear. CDR3 length: 14 amino acids. CDR1 and CDR2 from the germline V gene are SGHAT and FQNNGV. Trimming left V 0 bases short and J 13 bases short, with 16 bases between. CDR3 bases: TGTGCCAGCAGCTTAGAGGGCTCGGTGGAAAGACAGTTCTTC. It is translated as CASSLEGSVERQFF.

This clonotype has at least ten counts. This chain uses TRBV7-6 with TRBJ2-3; D perhaps matches TRBD1 (6 bases). The germline CDR1 and CDR2 sequences are SGHVS and FNYEAQ. V lost 1 base, J lost 2 bases, and 10 bases lay in between. There are 15 residues in the CDR3. The CDR3 DNA reads TGTGCCAGCAGCTTAGGCTGGACAGACACAGATACGCAGTATTTT. This translates into CASSLGWTDTDTQYF.

The table lists this clonotype with many counts. V usage is TRBV10-3 and J usage is TRBJ2-6, with TRBD2 matching over 10 bases. Germline values: CDR1 ENHRY, CDR2 SYGVKD. This CDR3 spans 19 amino acids. With 7 bases clipped from V and 0 bases from J, the junction kept 12 bases outside the gene matches. This CDR3 is CAITPSGGVVHSGANVLTF. The CDR3 DNA follows: TGTGCCATCACCCCTAGCGGGGGAGTGGTTCACTCTGGGGCCAACGTCCTGACTTTC.

This clonotype was recorded many times. V gene TRBV4-3 combines with J gene TRBJ1-6, with D possibly being TRBD1 (6 bases). Trimming took 0 bases from V and 6 from J, leaving 12 bases between them. The CDR3 has 16 amino acids. Germline lookup yields CDR1 LGHNA and CDR2 YSLEER. DNA for the CDR3: TGCGCCAGCAGCCAAGATCGGGCAGGGGTTAATTCACCCCTCCACTTT. This gives the protein CASSQDRAGVNSPLHF.

This clonotype was counted ten times or more. The rearrangement uses TRBV20-1 and TRBJ1-1; D call uncertain. This CDR3 has 8 amino acids. Trimming took off 5 bases at V and 11 bases at J, with 6 bases between the two ends. Germline values: CDR1 DFQATT, CDR2 SNEGSKA (reference sequence). CDR3 bases: TGCAGTGCTGGGCGGGCTTTCTTT. Protein sequence: CSAGRAFF.

There are many counts of this clonotype. The rearrangement uses TRBV6-5 and TRBJ1-1, with TRBD1 matching over 9 bases. The CDR3 covers 13 residues. Germline CDR1 reads MNHEY; CDR2 reads SVGAGI. Unmatched junction bases numbered 4, after V lost 6 bases and J lost 5 bases. The CDR3 DNA reads as TGTGCCAGCAGGACAGGGGGAAAGACTGAAGCTTTCTTT. This translates into CASRTGGKTEAFF.

This clonotype appeared many times. The gene calls are TRBV24-1 and TRBJ2-2; 12 bases fit TRBD1. The CDR3 sequence is 16 residues long. The V gene's germline CDR1 is KGHDR and CDR2 SFDVKD. V dropped 3 bases and J dropped 5; count of bases not matched to a gene: 3. CDR3 DNA sequence: TGTGCCACCAGTGATCCGGGACAGGGGGCTACCGGGGAGCTGTTTTTT. Its protein product is CATSDPGQGATGELFF.

This clonotype was seen at least ten times. This sequence joins TRBV20-1 and TRBJ2-7; the D is unclear. V dropped 1 base and J dropped 0 bases, with 7 bases sitting between them. The length of the CDR3 is 13 residues. CDR1 is DFQATT, CDR2 SNEGSKA, per germline (reference sequence). DNA of the CDR3: TGCAGTGCTAGAGCCGGCAACTCCTACGAGCAGTACTTC. Protein: CSARAGNSYEQYF.

This clonotype was seen many times. The genes are TRBV11-2 and TRBJ2-3; the D is unclear. This CDR3 is built from 14 residues. The germline V gene has CDR1 SGHAT and CDR2 FQNNGV. V was cut by 3 bases and J by 0 bases, with 7 bases left in between. The CDR3 here is CASSFESSTDTQYF. CDR3 DNA sequence: TGTGCCAGCAGCTTTGAGTCGAGCACAGATACGCAGTATTTT.

This clonotype occurred many times. The V gene is TRBV5-5, the J gene TRBJ2-7, with a possible D match to TRBD2 (5 bases). The CDR3 is 11 residues long. Trimming pared 7 bases from V and 4 bases from J, leaving 9 bases between. Per the germline V gene, CDR1 is SGHKS and CDR2 is YYEKEE (reference sequence). DNA of the CDR3: TGTGCCAGCCTTCGGGGATACGAGCAGTACTTC. Translation: CASLRGYEQYF.